This T cell receptor (beta chain) was observed in a study of T cells in Graves' hyperthyroidism and ophthalmopathy (dated by TCRdb to between 2018 and 2021). Regarding the study in general: Peripheral blood was collected at initial diagnosis, before any treatment. To identify TCR V-J signatures that set the groups apart, the researchers used a discovery cohort of 100 patients, made up of 40 to 45 with Graves' ophthalmopathy and 57 with stable Graves' hyperthyroidism. Prospective prediction of ophthalmopathy was tested in an independent validation cohort consisting of fewer than 20 hyperthyroidism patients and around 17 patients who later progressed to ophthalmopathy. The 100 discovery patients were divided at random into training and test sets in a 7:3 ratio. Thyroid tissue and blood T-cell repertoires from more than 5 Graves' hyperthyroidism patients were also compared in the study. After blood sampling, hyperthyroidism patients were treated with methimazole at a starting dose of 30 mg daily, and ophthalmopathy patients were treated with high-dose intravenous methylprednisolone. The paper describes TCR Vbeta CDR3 sequencing of around 140 peripheral blood samples, made up of about 41 ophthalmopathy patients, approximately 76 hyperthyroidism patients and 17 progressor patients. Summary of the overall study and its limitations: Most expanded thyroid clonotypes (frequency above 0.001) were also detected in blood, a finding suggesting that blood repertoires may reflect thyroid immune responses. In validation, the model predicted progression to ophthalmopathy with approximately 69% sensitivity and less than 80% specificity, a median of 6.5 months before onset. No statistical method was used to fix the sample size in advance, and group allocation was not hidden from the investigators. In cross-validation, a model built on a 13 V-J signature told ophthalmopathy apart from stable hyperthyroidism with just under 90% sensitivity and around 81% specificity, and in testing the same model reached 80%/75%.

Taken from the germline V gene (reference sequence), the CDR1 and CDR2 loops are LNHNV and YYDKDF. From the cysteine up to the phenylalanine, the CDR3 has a length of 11 residues. Only the CDR3 part of the read is kept: 33 bases, read in frame from the first base. The V and J ends are trimmed by 4 bases and 5 bases, leaving 3 bases between them. The TCR beta CDR3 regions were amplified from RNA transcripts. The TCR CDR3 was subjected to a first round of RT-PCR using the HTBI primer set and the Qiagen OneStep RT-PCR kit. The libraries were constructed in a second round of multiplex PCR and then size-selected and purified. Libraries were sequenced paired-end with 100 bp reads on an Illumina HiSeq2000. The authors' analysis ran thus. SOAPnuke was used to process the raw data, removing reads that contained adapters or uncalled bases, had a mean Phred below 15, or lacked an exact match to the constant primer or identifier. COPE v1.2.5 was used to merge the high-quality paired reads, and each unique nucleotide sequence was defined as a clonotype. MiTCR v1.1 was used to align the clonotypes against IMGT TRBV, TRBD and TRBJ reference segments. Analysis was restricted to V-J combinations with a frequency above 0.0001, which covered just over 98% of repertoires. The TCS score was defined as the ratio of F50 (clonal expansion) to E x V (chaos), calculated using BLOSUM62-based TCRdist between CDR3 peptides within each V-J. Welch's t-statistics and random forest reduced fewer than 600 V-J features to roughly 13, which were used in a naive Bayes classifier (R e1071). TCRdb applied fastp at Q25 and MiXCR to the public reads, then kept only in-frame beta chains. A single entry per CDR3 protein holds the most common genes and DNA from its merged rows. The V and J calls come from TCRdb's annotation, not from the publication. Within this sample are 130,000 to 150,000 distinct CDR3 sequences, with around 21% of them counted one time only. The ten top clones hold over 60% of the sample.

Hyperthyroidism patients were newly diagnosed, with disease duration under 2 months, and aged 18 to 65 years. Patients with uncontrolled infections, other autoimmune diseases, pregnancy or lactation were excluded. Diagnoses relied on clinical symptoms, serum thyroxine and TRAb, thyroid ultrasound and orbital computed tomography. For progressor patients, blood was drawn at the first diagnosis of hyperthyroidism, before any ophthalmopathy symptoms had appeared. PBMCs were isolated from more than 9 ml of fresh peripheral blood by Ficoll-Paque density gradient centrifugation. Progressor patients were initially diagnosed with Graves' hyperthyroidism and developed ophthalmopathy during follow-up. Total RNA was extracted with Trizol reagent, and quality was checked on an Agilent 2100 Bioanalyzer. To note about this clonotype: It has no known antigen specificity. It has no much larger one-base neighbor in the sample; base qualities were not kept.

This clonotype was sampled from a woman between 45 and 65 years old with Graves' hyperthyroidism that later progressed to Graves' ophthalmopathy. Material for sequencing was blood. The rearranged chain carries TRBV15 and TRBJ1-5; the D gene identity is not certain. Here the CDR3 is given as CATSKHQPQHF. The sequenced DNA: TGTGCCACCAGCAAACATCAGCCCCAGCATTTT.